The source of this T cell receptor (beta chain) is a study of cytomegalovirus exposure and HLA in healthy donors. Study-level results: In a later analysis, TCR beta V- and J-gene trimming showed a link to a missense DCLRE1C variant.

The PCR ran on 60 Vbeta and 13 Jbeta primers. Clones were sequenced by immunoSEQ multiplex PCR, and TCRdb holds only the in-frame ones, with some missing. Of tens of thousands of clones in the sample, about 77% were seen once. CDR3 length: 17 residues. V gave up 7 bases and J gave up 6 bases; unmatched junction bases: 21. Germline CDR1 is LGHNT and CDR2 is FRNRAP. This clone was counted a single time. Its antigen is not known. Source material: PBMCs. This sequence originates from a man aged 35-49 years in good health and CMV-seronegative. The chain has TRBV12-5 and TRBJ2-7, with 7 bases fitting TRBD1. CDR3 coding DNA: TGTGCTAGTGCCCCCGACAGGGCTGACCCAAAAAAAGGCGAGCAGTACTTC. This sequence encodes CASAPDRADPKKGEQYF.